Listed below are T cell receptor beta chains from one sample, sequenced in a study of shared clonotypes between healthy human individuals. Produced via immunoSEQ multiplex PCR; TCRdb's table is partial and in-frame only. The table lists about 520,000 clones, approximately 81% of them singletons. The sample was PBMCs. The origin of the receptors is a woman aged 40 to 50 in good health. Some clones in this sample may be carry-over from other donors' samples. The CDR3 runs from the conserved cysteine through the conserved F or W. D genes are given only for firm matches. A clone size is listed for some rows: how often the clone was seen (once, few, many), or a class if it is expanded.

size,J,D,V,DNA,CDR3
-,TRBJ2-3,-,TRBV10-1,TGCGCCAGCAGCAGGGACTCCCCCACAGATACGCAGTATTTT,CASSRDSPTDTQYF
-,TRBJ1-4,-,TRBV4-2,TGTGCCAGCAGCCCAGCCGGGGACATAATAGGAAAACTGTTTTTT,CASSPAGDIIGKLFF
many,TRBJ1-5,-,TRBV10-3,TGTGCCATCCGAGAAAGGGCCGGTCAGCCCCAGCATTTT,CAIRERAGQPQHF
few,TRBJ2-7,-,TRBV28,TGTGCCAGCGGTACGGGACCGACCTACGAGCAGTACTTC,CASGTGPTYEQYF
-,TRBJ1-2,-,TRBV7-3,TGTGCCAGCAGTTATACAGGATTAGATGGCTACACCTTC,CASSYTGLDGYTF
-,TRBJ1-1,-,TRBV28,TGTGCCAGCAGTTTAAGGACAGCTGAAGCTTTCTTT,CASSLRTAEAFF
-,TRBJ2-4,-,TRBV7-2,TGTGCCAGCAGCCCTTCAGAGGGTCGGGACATTCAGTACTTC,CASSPSEGRDIQYF
-,TRBJ2-1,-,TRBV19,TGTGCCAGTAGTACAGGCGGAGGGTTTGGGAATGAGCAGTTCTTC,CASSTGGGFGNEQFF
-,TRBJ2-2,TRBD2,TRBV5-4,TGTGCCAGCAGCCCGGGACTAGCGGGAGTTTCCGGGGAGCTGTTTTTT,CASSPGLAGVSGELFF
-,TRBJ2-7,-,TRBV7-2,TGTGCCAGCAGCTTAGCGTGGAGTTACGAGCAGTACTTC,CASSLAWSYEQYF
-,TRBJ2-7,-,TRBV28,TGTGCCAGCAGTTTACCCAGTCTTGGGGGCACTTCGAGCTCCTACGAGCAGTACTTC,CASSLPSLGGTSSSYEQYF
-,TRBJ2-3,TRBD2,TRBV19,TGTGCCAGTAGTACGCTAGCGGGAGGTCGGACAGATACGCAGTATTTT,CASSTLAGGRTDTQYF
-,TRBJ2-2,-,TRBV2,TGTGCCAGCAGAGGACTTATCACCGGGGAGCTGTTTTTT,CASRGLITGELFF
-,TRBJ2-7,-,TRBV2,TGTGCCAGCAAAGTGGCAGGGCCCTACGAGCAGTACTTC,CASKVAGPYEQYF
-,TRBJ2-2,-,TRBV11-2,TGTGCCAGCAGCTTAGGCCTCAGGGGGGCCGGGGAGCTGTTTTTT,CASSLGLRGAGELFF
-,TRBJ2-2,TRBD1,TRBV27,TGTGCCAGCAGGCCCAGGGCAGGGGGTAACACCGGGGAGCTGTTTTTT,CASRPRAGGNTGELFF
-,TRBJ1-1,-,TRBV18,TGTGCCAGCTCACCAAGGCAGGAAAACACTGAAGCTTTCTTT,CASSPRQENTEAFF
-,TRBJ2-3,-,TRBV20-1,TGCAGTCAACCGGAGTGGGATACGCAGTATTTT,CSQPEWDTQYF
-,TRBJ2-7,TRBD1,TRBV2,TGTGCCAGCAGCCTCGGACAGGGGGCGAACTACGAGCAGTACTTC,CASSLGQGANYEQYF
-,TRBJ2-5,-,TRBV10-1,TGCGCCAGCAGTGAAGAGACCCAGTACTTC,CASSEETQYF